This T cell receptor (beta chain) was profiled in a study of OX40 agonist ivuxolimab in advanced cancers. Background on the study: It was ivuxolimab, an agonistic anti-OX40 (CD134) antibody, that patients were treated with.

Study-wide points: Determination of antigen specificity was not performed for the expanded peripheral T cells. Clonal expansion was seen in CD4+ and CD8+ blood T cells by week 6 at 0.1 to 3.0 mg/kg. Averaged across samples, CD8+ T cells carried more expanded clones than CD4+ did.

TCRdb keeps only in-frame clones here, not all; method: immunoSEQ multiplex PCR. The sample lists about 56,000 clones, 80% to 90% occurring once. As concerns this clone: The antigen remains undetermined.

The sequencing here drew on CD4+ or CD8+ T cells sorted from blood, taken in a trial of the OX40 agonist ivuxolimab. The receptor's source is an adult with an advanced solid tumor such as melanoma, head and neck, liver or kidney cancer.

This CDR3 reads CAISESGQYNSPLHF. The CDR3 DNA is TGTGCCATCAGTGAGTCGGGGCAGTATAATTCACCCCTCCACTTT. This rearrangement joins TRBV10-3 to TRBJ1-6; a possible D gene is TRBD1 (5 bases). Trimming shortened V by 0 bases and J by 4 bases, and 7 bases separated the two germline ends. The CDR3 runs to 15 residues. CDR1 and CDR2 from the germline V gene are ENHRY and SYGVKD.